The present T cell receptor beta chain was sequenced within a study of T cell responses to AZD1222 COVID-19 vaccine. Study-wide results and limits: Elevations in Spike-specific TCR breadth and depth followed administration of two AZD1222 doses. Of spike-specific TCRs, nearly half reportedly target regions left unmutated in variants.

Analysis merged second doses at about 4 or about 12 weeks. A note on this clone: Antigen unknown.

From germline, CDR1 is SGHTA and CDR2 FQGTGA. The CDR3 runs to 16 residues. The V end was cut by 1 base, the J end by 0 bases, with 12 bases between. Using immunoSEQ multiplex PCR, the repertoire was profiled, and TCRdb retains in-frame clones only, with some absent. The sample lists about 120,000 clones; more than 85% were seen once. This TCR was recovered from an adult who received the AZD1222 COVID-19 vaccine. The sample here was peripheral blood, taken 28 days after the second AZD1222 dose. The rearrangement links TRBV7-3 to TRBJ1-1, with D possibly TRBD1 on 5 matching bases. The CDR3, as DNA: TGTGCCAGCAGCTTAAGCAGGGTCTCCATGAACACTGAAGCTTTCTTT. Residues: CASSLSRVSMNTEAFF.